Below, 27 T cell receptor beta chains from the same sample are listed, as sequenced in a study of response to subunit inactivated influenza vaccine. TCRdb recomputed calls from the RT-PCR reads with MiXCR, one row per CDR3 protein. In the table there are 650,000 to 800,000 distinct CDR3 sequences, 11% to 15% of which are singletons. This sample comprised PBMCs from blood, obtained approximately 15 days before vaccination. Source of these receptors: a man aged 50-60 years who received an inactivated influenza vaccine.

The gene calls are TRBV12-3 or TRBV12-4 and TRBJ2-2; the D is unclear. The V end lost 3 bases, the J end lost 3 bases, and 8 bases lay between the germline ends. The CDR3 contains 14 residues. The CDR3 nucleotides are TGTGCCAGCAGTTTGACTGGTGACACCGGGGAGCTGTTTTTT. It codes for CASSLTGDTGELFF.

The chain is built from TRBV12-3 or TRBV12-4 and TRBJ2-1, with D possibly matching TRBD1 (6 bases). The CDR3 has 14 residues. V lost 5 bases to trimming and J lost 2 bases, with 10 bases between them. CDR3 coding DNA: TGTGCCAGCAGTAGGACAGAAACCTACAATGAGCAGTTCTTC. Translating gives CASSRTETYNEQFF.

Comment on this clonotype: Compared with germline, one end of the junction differs, possibly owing to a read error. CDR3 nucleotide sequence: TGTGCCAGCAGTGAATACGTAGGCCTAAAGGACAATGAGCAGTCCTTC. Its protein product is CASSEYVGLKDNEQSF. The J gene is TRBJ2-1, the V gene TRBV25-1, with D perhaps TRBD1 (5 bases). The germline CDR1 and CDR2 sequences are MGHDK and SYGVNS. The CDR3 contains 16 residues. Complete variable domain (other parts from reference TRBV25-1 and TRBJ2-1): EADIYQTPRYLVIGTGKKITLECSQTMGHDKMYWYQQDPGMELHLIHYSYGVNSTEKGDLSSESTVSRIRTEHFPLTLESARPSHTSQYLCASSEYVGLKDNEQSFGPGTRLTVL.

This clonotype was observed a handful of times. This rearrangement joins TRBV6-5 to TRBJ1-2, with TRBD1 matching over 7 bases. V trimming: 0 bases; J trimming: 7 bases; junction bases outside the gene matches: 8. Germline assignment: CDR1 MNHEY and CDR2 SVGAGI. This CDR3 contains 15 residues. The CDR3 region is CASSYSRQGVSGYTF. CDR3 nucleotide sequence: TGTGCCAGCAGTTACTCTAGACAGGGCGTCTCTGGCTACACCTTC.

This clonotype was recorded at least ten times. The chain joins TRBV2 to TRBJ2-7; 7 bases map to TRBD1. The CDR3 extends over 14 amino acids. V dropped 6 bases and J dropped 6; count of bases not matched to a gene: 11. CDR1 and CDR2 (germline): SNHLY, FYNNEI. This CDR3 is CASSTSGPGGEQYF. The CDR3 nucleotides read TGTGCCAGCAGCACTTCAGGCCCAGGGGGCGAGCAGTACTTC. Based on the CDR3 plus reference TRBV2 and TRBJ2-7, the full variable domain is EPEVTQTPSHQVTQMGQEVILRCVPISNHLYFYWYRQILGQKVEFLVSFYNNEISEKSEIFDDQFSVERPDGSNFTLKIRSTKLEDSAMYFCASSTSGPGGEQYFGPGTRLTVT.

The chain joins TRBV3-1 to TRBJ2-1; TRBD2 matches at 10 bases. The CDR3 spans 16 residues. The ends lost 3 bases at V and 2 bases at J; junction bases unmatched: 4. Germline CDR1 and CDR2: LGHDT and YNNKEL (reference sequence). The CDR3 protein is CASSQTGTSAYNEQFF. The CDR3 nucleotides read TGTGCCAGCAGCCAGACCGGGACTAGCGCCTACAATGAGCAGTTCTTC.

The chain has TRBV14 and TRBJ2-3, with D possibly TRBD2 on 6 matching bases. Germline assignment: CDR1 SGHDN and CDR2 FVKESK. This CDR3 is built from 12 residues. V gave up 8 bases and J gave up 4 bases, with 10 bases separating them. For the CDR3, the DNA is TGTGCCAGCGGAGCTAGCGCAGATACGCAGTATTTT. It encodes CASGASADTQYF.

The V gene is TRBV4-1, the J gene TRBJ1-2, with TRBD1 as a possible D gene (6 bases). Trimming removed 0 bases from V and 1 base from J, with 15 bases in between. The CDR3 spans 17 residues. Germline V gives CDR1 MGHRA, CDR2 YSYEKL. This CDR3 reads CASSQDTPGAFNYGYTF. Written as DNA, the CDR3 is TGCGCCAGCAGCCAAGACACCCCAGGGGCGTTTAACTATGGCTACACCTTC.

In this sample, this clonotype turned up a few times. The rearrangement links TRBV15 to TRBJ2-1, with 10 bases fitting TRBD2. Germline V lookup: CDR1 LNHNV, CDR2 YYDKDF (reference sequence). The V segment lost 3 bases and the J segment 7 bases; nucleotides outside the gene matches: 9. The CDR3 contains 16 residues. Here the CDR3 DNA reads TGTGCCACCAGCAGTCAGGCTAGCGGGAGCGCAAATGAGCAGTTCTTC. Protein: CATSSQASGSANEQFF. Supplemented by reference TRBV15 and TRBJ2-1, the full variable domain reads DAMVIQNPRYQVTQFGKPVTLSCSQTLNHNVMYWYQQKSSQAPKLLFHYYDKDFNNEADTPDNFQSRRPNTSFCFLDIRSPGLGDTAMYLCATSSQASGSANEQFFGPGTRLTVL.

In this sample, this clonotype turned up a few times. This chain uses TRBV24-1 with TRBJ1-2, with D unresolved. Trimming cost V 4 bases and J 7 bases, with 15 bases left between them. CDR1 and CDR2 (germline): KGHDR, SFDVKD. CDR3 length equals 14 residues. The CDR3 here is CATSESGLNGGYTF. The DNA of the CDR3 is TGTGCCACCAGTGAGTCCGGGCTGAATGGTGGCTACACCTTC.

The table lists this clonotype with a few counts. The chain joins TRBV6-2 or TRBV6-3 to TRBJ1-2, with TRBD1 matching 8 bases. Germline CDR1 and CDR2: MNHEY and SVGEGT. There are 13 residues in the CDR3. The junction had 3 bases not matched to a gene; V was cut back by 5 bases and J by 4 bases. In DNA form, the CDR3 reads TGTGCCAGCAGTCGGGACAGGACCTATGGCTACACCTTC. Protein sequence: CASSRDRTYGYTF.

The chain employs TRBV7-9 and TRBJ2-5; 8 bases fit TRBD1. The V gene's germline CDR1 is SEHNR and CDR2 FQNEAQ (reference sequence). The CDR3 sequence is 14 residues long. V shed 5 bases and J 3 bases; nucleotides not matched to a gene: 5. CDR3 loop: CASSPNRGKETQYF. The CDR3 DNA follows: TGTGCCAGCAGCCCAAACAGGGGGAAAGAGACCCAGTACTTC.

This clonotype turned up a few times. This chain links TRBV4-1 with TRBJ2-3; unclear D gene. CDR3 length: 14 amino acids. The germline gives CDR1 MGHRA, CDR2 YSYEKL. V dropped 0 bases and J dropped 6 bases, with 10 bases sitting between them. In DNA, the CDR3 is TGCGCCAGCAGCCAAGATCCGGGCGGCGATACGCAGTATTTT. Translated, it gives CASSQDPGGDTQYF.

The chain is built from TRBV9 and TRBJ2-1, with D tentatively TRBD2 (6 bases). The CDR3 is 17 amino acids. V gave up 4 bases and J gave up 0 bases, with 17 bases separating them. Germline assignment: CDR1 SGDLS and CDR2 YYNGEE. The CDR3 here is CASSPTAGLSSYNEQFF. CDR3 in DNA: TGTGCCAGCAGCCCAACTGCGGGGCTAAGCTCCTACAATGAGCAGTTCTTC.

V usage is TRBV12-3 or TRBV12-4 and J usage is TRBJ1-2; D is unresolved. The CDR3 has 13 amino acids. Trimming took 7 bases from V and 1 from J, leaving 10 bases between them. The CDR3: CASTLNINYGYTF. The CDR3 DNA reads as TGTGCCAGCACCTTGAACATTAACTATGGCTACACCTTC.

There are a few counts of this clonotype. The CDR3 coding sequence is TGTGCCAGCAGCCCGACAGGGTCAAACACTGAAGCTTTCTTT. It is translated as CASSPTGSNTEAFF. The chain carries TRBV7-2 and TRBJ1-1; 7 bases map to TRBD1. The junction had 5 bases not matched to a gene; V was cut back by 5 bases and J by 2 bases. This CDR3 spans 14 amino acids. Per the germline V gene, CDR1 is SGHTA and CDR2 is FQGNSA.

The chain has TRBV12-3 or TRBV12-4 and TRBJ2-5; D is possibly TRBD2 (6 bases). The CDR3 is 14 amino acids. Trimming pared 3 bases from V and 3 bases from J, leaving 11 bases between. In nucleotides, the CDR3 is TGTGCCAGCAGTTTGACACCGGGAGAAGAGACCCAGTACTTC. It is translated as CASSLTPGEETQYF.

This clonotype has more than one count but fewer than ten. This chain links TRBV12-3 or TRBV12-4 with TRBJ2-1, with 8 bases lining up with TRBD2. The CDR3 contains 15 residues. V was clipped by 6 bases and J by 4 bases; unmatched bases: 8. The CDR3 DNA reads as TGTGCCAGCAGCCCTCCAGCGGGGGATTACAATGAGCAGTTCTTC. It specifies CASSPPAGDYNEQFF.

In its sample, this clonotype was seen a few times. The CDR3 DNA follows: TGCAGGAGTGGGCCGACTAGCGGGGGACAGCAGTTCTTC. This gives the protein CRSGPTSGGQQFF. The V gene is TRBV20-1, the J gene TRBJ2-1; 12 bases agree with TRBD2. Germline lookup yields CDR1 DFQATT and CDR2 SNEGSKA (reference sequence). CDR3 length: 13 amino acids.

This clonotype was picked up a small number of times. The chain couples TRBV19 to TRBJ2-1; no reliable D call. The V end lost 3 bases, the J end lost 9 bases, and 9 bases lay between the germline ends. This CDR3 contains 12 residues. Germline V gene lookup returns CDR1 LNHDA and CDR2 SQIVND (reference sequence). The CDR3 region has the DNA TGTGCCAGTAGTATGCTAGGGTTTGAGCAGTTCTTC. Amino acid sequence: CASSMLGFEQFF.

This clonotype was seen a few times. This rearrangement joins TRBV7-8 to TRBJ2-7; 8 nucleotides align to TRBD1. V was pared by 5 bases and J by 4 bases, with 10 bases of the junction left unmatched. Looked up from germline, CDR1 is SGHVS and CDR2 is FQNEAQ. The CDR3 runs to 15 residues. The CDR3 spells CASSPGGGHSYEQYF. The CDR3 nucleotides read TGTGCCAGCAGCCCAGGGGGCGGACATTCGTACGAGCAGTACTTC.

The V and J genes are TRBV24-1 and TRBJ2-1; 8 bases are shared with TRBD2. Germline V gives CDR1 KGHDR, CDR2 SFDVKD. The CDR3 length is 14 residues. Trimming removed 4 bases from V and 4 bases from J; junction bases left unmatched: 2. CDR3 sequence (DNA): TGTGCCACCAGTGACCGGGAGGGGTACAATGAGCAGTTCTTC. This codes for CATSDREGYNEQFF.

The gene calls are TRBV20-1 and TRBJ2-5, with TRBD1 as a possible D gene (6 bases). The V gene lost 0 bases and the J gene lost 2 bases, with 16 bases spanning the gap. Germline lookup yields CDR1 DFQATT and CDR2 SNEGSKA (reference sequence). The CDR3 covers 16 residues. In DNA, the CDR3 is TGCAGTGCTAGAGATTGGACAGACTTTGCACAAGAGACCCAGTACTTC. Its protein product is CSARDWTDFAQETQYF.

This clonotype has a handful of counts. The V gene is TRBV7-8, the J gene TRBJ2-2; tentative D call: TRBD1 (7 bases). Per the germline V gene, CDR1 is SGHVS and CDR2 is FQNEAQ. Trimming cost V 4 bases and J 2 bases, with 26 bases left between them. The CDR3 has 20 amino acids. Here the CDR3 DNA reads TGTGCCAGCAGCTCAATAACCAGGGGGGTCCCCGGGGAAAACACCGGGGAGCTGTTTTTT. This codes for CASSSITRGVPGENTGELFF.

This clonotype turned up a few times. The chain uses TRBV3-1 and TRBJ2-5; D might be TRBD1 or TRBD2, each matching 5 bases. Looked up from germline, CDR1 is LGHDT and CDR2 is YNNKEL (reference sequence). V was cut by 6 bases and J by 4 bases, with 15 bases left in between. CDR3 size: 14 residues. The CDR3 loop reads CASSRGHGGETQYF. CDR3 sequence (DNA): TGTGCCAGCAGTCGTGGACACGGAGGAGAGACCCAGTACTTC.

In this sample, this clonotype turned up a few times. The rearrangement links TRBV20-1 to TRBJ1-1, with no clear D. The CDR3 totals 15 residues. V was trimmed by 6 bases and J by 4 bases, leaving 21 bases between them. Germline loops: CDR1 DFQATT, CDR2 SNEGSKA (reference sequence). CDR3 sequence reads: CSAWARGALGTEAFF. In DNA form, the CDR3 reads TGCAGTGCGTGGGCCCGGGGTGCACTTGGCACTGAAGCTTTCTTT.

This clonotype has just a few counts. The CDR3: CASSEPQGHQPQHF. The CDR3 DNA is TGTGCCAGCAGTGAACCGCAGGGACATCAGCCCCAGCATTTT. The chain employs TRBV2 and TRBJ1-5; TRBD1 might be the D (5 bases). The germline V and J ends were trimmed by 2 bases and 5 bases, with 10 bases remaining between them. This CDR3 comprises 14 residues. Germline lookup yields CDR1 SNHLY and CDR2 FYNNEI.